This T cell receptor beta chain was sequenced for a study of somatic mutations in cytotoxic T cells in rheumatoid arthritis. Researchers isolated CD4+ and CD8+ cells by positive magnetic bead selection and then checked their purity by flow cytometry. Sequencing was performed with immunoSEQ multiplex PCR; in TCRdb, only in-frame clones are kept and a portion is missing. The data show some 35,000 clones, 84% seen once. The clonotype originates from a man aged 40-55 years in good health. Sequenced sample: CD8+ T cells sorted from blood.

CDR3 in DNA: TGTGCCAGCAGCAGACTAGCGGCCGAAACCGGGGAGCTGTTTTTT. It specifies CASSRLAAETGELFF. V usage is TRBV5-4 and J usage is TRBJ2-2; TRBD2 matches 9 bases. Germline V lookup: CDR1 SGHNT, CDR2 YYREEE (reference sequence). The junction had 6 bases not matched to a gene; V was cut back by 4 bases and J by 5 bases. There are 15 residues in the CDR3.